The entry below describes one TCR beta chain. Its antigen is still unknown. The entry originates in a study of post-analysis software for immune sequencing data. Overall study context: Relapsing-remitting, secondary progressive and progressive-relapsing multiple sclerosis were all included among the disease courses. Study-wide points: In multiple sclerosis, normalized Chao1 diversity was significantly below that of controls. Co-batched samples clustered tightly together by F measure.

Prepared libraries of TCR beta cDNA carried unique molecular identifiers. Using its own MiXCR run on the PCR reads, TCRdb lists one record per CDR3 protein. The table has fewer than 550,000 distinct CDR3 sequences, around a third seen once. The sample taken for sequencing was blood. The receptor comes from a girl under 18 with multiple sclerosis.

The CDR3 region is CASSFRGENNEQFF. The CDR3 nucleotides read TGTGCCAGCAGTTTCAGGGGGGAAAACAATGAGCAGTTCTTC. V and J are TRBV28 and TRBJ2-1; a weak D match, TRBD1 (7 bases). CDR3 size: 14 residues. Germline V gene lookup returns CDR1 MDHEN and CDR2 SYDVKM. Trimming removed 3 bases from V and 5 bases from J, with 11 bases in between.